This T cell receptor beta chain was sequenced during a study of CD8+CD57+ T cells in acquired aplastic anemia. TCR beta VDJ and CDR3 profiles were obtained from a genomic DNA template. Each CDR3 protein is one row after TCRdb ran MiXCR on the reads. Found here are 400,000 to 600,000 distinct CDR3 sequences, about a third of them singletons; the top ten hold 0.82%. Whoever was chosen for sequencing had shown CD8+CD57+ cell expansion by flow cytometry. The table lists this clonotype with many counts. Between the trimmed V and J ends, which lost 1 base and 2 bases, there was a span of 7 bases. CDR3 length equals 14 residues. The germline CDR1 and CDR2 sequences are SEHNR and FQNEAQ (reference sequence).

The rearrangement uses TRBV7-9 and TRBJ2-3; D is ambiguous. Material: sorted CD4+, CD8+, or CD8+CD57+ T cells (not recorded which) from PBMCs. The sequence came from a human donor with aplastic anemia. The CDR3 spells CASSLDSATDTQYF. In DNA form, the CDR3 reads TGTGCCAGCAGCTTAGACTCGGCCACAGATACGCAGTATTTT.